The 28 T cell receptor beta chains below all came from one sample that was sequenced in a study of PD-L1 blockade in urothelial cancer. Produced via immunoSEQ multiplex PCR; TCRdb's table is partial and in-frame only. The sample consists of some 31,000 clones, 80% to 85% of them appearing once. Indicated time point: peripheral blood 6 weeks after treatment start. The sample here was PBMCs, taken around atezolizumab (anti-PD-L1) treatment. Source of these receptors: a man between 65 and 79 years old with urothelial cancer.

CDR3 amino acids: CASRGQADTIYF. CDR3 DNA: TGTGCCAGTAGAGGACAGGCGGACACCATATATTTT. This chain uses TRBV19 with TRBJ1-3, with 7 nucleotides matching TRBD1. The germline V gene encodes CDR1 LNHDA and CDR2 SQIVND (reference sequence). The CDR3 has 12 residues. V was pared by 6 bases and J by 8 bases, with 4 bases of the junction left unmatched.

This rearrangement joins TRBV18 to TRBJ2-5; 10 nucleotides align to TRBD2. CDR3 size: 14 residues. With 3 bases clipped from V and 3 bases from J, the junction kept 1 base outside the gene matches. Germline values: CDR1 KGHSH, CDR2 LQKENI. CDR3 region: CASSPGLAEETQYF. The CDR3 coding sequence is TGTGCCAGCTCACCCGGACTAGCGGAAGAGACCCAGTACTTC.

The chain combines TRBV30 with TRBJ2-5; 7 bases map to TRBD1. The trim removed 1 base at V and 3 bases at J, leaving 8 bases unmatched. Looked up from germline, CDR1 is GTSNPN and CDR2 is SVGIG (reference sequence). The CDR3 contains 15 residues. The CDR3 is CAWSDKVGTEETQYF. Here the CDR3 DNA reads TGTGCCTGGAGTGATAAAGTAGGGACAGAAGAGACCCAGTACTTC.

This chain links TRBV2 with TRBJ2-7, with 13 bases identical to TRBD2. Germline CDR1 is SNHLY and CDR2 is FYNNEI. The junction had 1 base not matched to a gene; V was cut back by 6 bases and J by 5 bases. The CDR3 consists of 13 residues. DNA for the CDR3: TGTGCCAGCAGAGGACTAGCGGGGGACGAGCAGTACTTC. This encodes CASRGLAGDEQYF.

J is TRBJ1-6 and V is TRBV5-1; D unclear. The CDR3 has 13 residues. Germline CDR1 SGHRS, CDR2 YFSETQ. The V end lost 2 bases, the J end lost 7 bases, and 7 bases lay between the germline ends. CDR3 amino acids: CASSFTENSPLHF. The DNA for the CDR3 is TGCGCCAGCAGCTTTACTGAGAATTCACCCCTCCACTTT.

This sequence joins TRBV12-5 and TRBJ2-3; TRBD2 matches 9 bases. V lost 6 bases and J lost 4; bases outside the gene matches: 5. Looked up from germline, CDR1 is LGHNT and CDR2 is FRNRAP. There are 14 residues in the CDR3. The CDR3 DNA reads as TGTGCTAGTGGCCCTAGCGGGGCCGCAGATACGCAGTATTTT. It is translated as CASGPSGAADTQYF.

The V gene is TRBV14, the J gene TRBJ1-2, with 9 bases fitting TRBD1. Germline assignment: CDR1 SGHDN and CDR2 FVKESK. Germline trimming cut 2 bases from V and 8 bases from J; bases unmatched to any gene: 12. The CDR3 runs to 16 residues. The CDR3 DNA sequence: TGTGCCAGCAGCCAAAGGTCGTCACAGGGGGCCGTCGGCTACACCTTC. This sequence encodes CASSQRSSQGAVGYTF.

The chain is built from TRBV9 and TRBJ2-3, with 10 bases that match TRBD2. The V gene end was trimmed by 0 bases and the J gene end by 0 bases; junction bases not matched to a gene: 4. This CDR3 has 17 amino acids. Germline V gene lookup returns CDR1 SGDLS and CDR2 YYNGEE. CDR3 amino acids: CASSVGLAGGSTDTQYF. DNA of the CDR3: TGTGCCAGCAGCGTAGGACTAGCGGGTGGTAGCACAGATACGCAGTATTTT.

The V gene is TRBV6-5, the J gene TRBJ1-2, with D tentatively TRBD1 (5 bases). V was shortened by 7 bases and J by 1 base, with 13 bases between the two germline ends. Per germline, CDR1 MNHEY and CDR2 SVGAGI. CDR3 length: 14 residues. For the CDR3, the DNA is TGTGCCAGCACCAAAGGGGTGATTAACTATGGCTACACCTTC. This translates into CASTKGVINYGYTF.

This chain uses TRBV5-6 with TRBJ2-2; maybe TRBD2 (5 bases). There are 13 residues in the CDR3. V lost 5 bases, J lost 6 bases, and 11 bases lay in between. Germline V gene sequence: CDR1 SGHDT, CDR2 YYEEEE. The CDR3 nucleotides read TGTGCCAGCAGACGGGGAAGGGCCGGGGAGCTGTTTTTT. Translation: CASRRGRAGELFF.

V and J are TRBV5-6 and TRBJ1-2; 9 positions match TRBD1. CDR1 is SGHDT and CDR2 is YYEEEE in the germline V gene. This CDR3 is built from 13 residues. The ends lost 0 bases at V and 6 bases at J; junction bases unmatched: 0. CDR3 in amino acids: CASSLGQGDGYTF. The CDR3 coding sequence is TGTGCCAGCAGCTTGGGACAGGGGGATGGCTACACCTTC.

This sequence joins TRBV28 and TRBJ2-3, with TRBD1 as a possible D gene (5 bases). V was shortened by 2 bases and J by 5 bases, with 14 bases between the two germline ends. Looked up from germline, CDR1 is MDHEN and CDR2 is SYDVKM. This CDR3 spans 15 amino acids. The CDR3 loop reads CASSLDSQKRDTQYF. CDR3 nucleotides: TGTGCCAGCAGTTTAGACAGTCAGAAAAGAGATACGCAGTATTTT. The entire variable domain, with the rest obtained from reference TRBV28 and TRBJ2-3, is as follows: DVKVTQSSRYLVKRTGEKVFLECVQDMDHENMFWYRQDPGLGLRLIYFSYDVKMKEKGDIPEGYSVSREKKERFSLILESASTNQTSMYLCASSLDSQKRDTQYFGPGTRLTVL.

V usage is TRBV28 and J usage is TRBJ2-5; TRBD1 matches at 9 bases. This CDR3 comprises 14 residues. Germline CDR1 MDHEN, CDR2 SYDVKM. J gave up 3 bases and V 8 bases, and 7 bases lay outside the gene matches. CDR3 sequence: CASGTRTGEETQYF. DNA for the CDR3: TGTGCCAGCGGGACCCGGACAGGGGAAGAGACCCAGTACTTC.

DNA for the CDR3: TGTGCCAGCAGTCCCACAGGGGTGGATGGCTACACCTTC. This sequence encodes CASSPTGVDGYTF. This rearrangement joins TRBV6-1 to TRBJ1-2, with 7 bases that match TRBD1. This CDR3 contains 13 residues. With 5 bases clipped from V and 6 bases from J, the junction kept 6 bases outside the gene matches. Germline lookup yields CDR1 MNHNS and CDR2 SASEGT.

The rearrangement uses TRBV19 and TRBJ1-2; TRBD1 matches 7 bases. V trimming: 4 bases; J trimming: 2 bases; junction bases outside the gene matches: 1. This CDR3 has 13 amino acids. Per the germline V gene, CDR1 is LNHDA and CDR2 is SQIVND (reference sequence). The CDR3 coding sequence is TGTGCCAGTAGTAAGGGACAGAACTATGGCTACACCTTC. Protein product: CASSKGQNYGYTF.

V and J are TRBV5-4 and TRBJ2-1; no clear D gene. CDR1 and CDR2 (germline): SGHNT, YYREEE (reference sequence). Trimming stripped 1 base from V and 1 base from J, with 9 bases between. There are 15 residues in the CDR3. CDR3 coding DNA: TGTGCCAGCAGCTTGTTTGCGGAGTCCTACAATGAGCAGTTCTTC. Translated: CASSLFAESYNEQFF.

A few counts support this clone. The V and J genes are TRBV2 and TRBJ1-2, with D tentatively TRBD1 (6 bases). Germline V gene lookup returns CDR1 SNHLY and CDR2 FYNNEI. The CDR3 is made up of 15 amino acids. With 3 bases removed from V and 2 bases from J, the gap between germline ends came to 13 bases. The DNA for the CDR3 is TGTGCCAGCAGTGACGCGGGGGGGCCGAACTATGGCTACACCTTC. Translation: CASSDAGGPNYGYTF.

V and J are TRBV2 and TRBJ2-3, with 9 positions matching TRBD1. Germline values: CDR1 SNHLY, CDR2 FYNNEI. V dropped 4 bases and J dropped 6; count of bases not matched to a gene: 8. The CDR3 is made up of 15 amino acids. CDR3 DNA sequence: TGTGCCAGCAGTGGAATAACAGGGGGCTCGGATACGCAGTATTTT. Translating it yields CASSGITGGSDTQYF.

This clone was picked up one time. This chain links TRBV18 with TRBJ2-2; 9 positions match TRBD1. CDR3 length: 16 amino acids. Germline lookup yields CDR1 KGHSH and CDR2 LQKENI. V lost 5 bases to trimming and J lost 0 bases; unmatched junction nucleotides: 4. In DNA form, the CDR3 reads TGTGCCAGCTCAACGAGACAGGGGGCGAACACCGGGGAGCTGTTTTTT. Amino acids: CASSTRQGANTGELFF. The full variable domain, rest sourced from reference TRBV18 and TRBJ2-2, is NAGVMQNPRHLVRRRGQEARLRCSPMKGHSHVYWYRQLPEEGLKFMVYLQKENIIDESGMPKERFSAEFPKEGPSILRIQQVVRGDSAAYFCASSTRQGANTGELFFGEGSRLTVL.

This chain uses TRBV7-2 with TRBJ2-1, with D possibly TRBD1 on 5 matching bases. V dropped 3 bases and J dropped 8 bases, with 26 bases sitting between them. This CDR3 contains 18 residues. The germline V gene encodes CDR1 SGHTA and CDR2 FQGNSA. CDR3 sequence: CASSFRPGQGTQRDEQFF. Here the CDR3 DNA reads TGTGCCAGCAGCTTCAGACCCGGCCAGGGCACTCAACGGGATGAGCAGTTCTTC.

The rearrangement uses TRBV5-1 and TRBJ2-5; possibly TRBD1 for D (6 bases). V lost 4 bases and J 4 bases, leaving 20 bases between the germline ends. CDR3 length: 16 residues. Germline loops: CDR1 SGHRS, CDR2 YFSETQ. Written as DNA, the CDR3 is TGCGCCAGCAGCACCGAGGGGACAAGCAAAGGAGAGACCCAGTACTTC. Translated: CASSTEGTSKGETQYF.

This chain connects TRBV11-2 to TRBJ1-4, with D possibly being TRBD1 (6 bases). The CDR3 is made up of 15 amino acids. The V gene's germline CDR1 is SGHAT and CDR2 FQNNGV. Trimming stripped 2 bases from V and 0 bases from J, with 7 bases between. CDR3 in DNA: TGTGCCAGCAGCTTAAGGACAGCAACTAATGAAAAACTGTTTTTT. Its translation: CASSLRTATNEKLFF.

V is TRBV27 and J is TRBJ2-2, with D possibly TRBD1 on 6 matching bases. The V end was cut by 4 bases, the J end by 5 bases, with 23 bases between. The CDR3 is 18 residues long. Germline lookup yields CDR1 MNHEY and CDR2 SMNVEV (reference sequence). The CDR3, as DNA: TGTGCCAGCAGTTCCAGGTGGACAGCAAGACCTCAAACCGGGGAGCTGTTTTTT. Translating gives CASSSRWTARPQTGELFF.

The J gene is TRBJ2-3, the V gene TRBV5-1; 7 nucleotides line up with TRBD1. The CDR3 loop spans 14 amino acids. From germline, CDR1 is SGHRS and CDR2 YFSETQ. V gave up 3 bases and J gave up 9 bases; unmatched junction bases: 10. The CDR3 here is CASSSRDRVSTQYF. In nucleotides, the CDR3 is TGCGCCAGCAGCTCCCGGGACAGAGTTTCCACGCAGTATTTT.

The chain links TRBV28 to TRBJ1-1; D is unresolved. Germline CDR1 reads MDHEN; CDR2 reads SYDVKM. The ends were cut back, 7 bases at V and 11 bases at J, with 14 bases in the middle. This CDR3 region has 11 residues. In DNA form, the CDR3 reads TGTGCCAGCATCGGAGGGATTCTGGCTTTCTTT. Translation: CASIGGILAFF.

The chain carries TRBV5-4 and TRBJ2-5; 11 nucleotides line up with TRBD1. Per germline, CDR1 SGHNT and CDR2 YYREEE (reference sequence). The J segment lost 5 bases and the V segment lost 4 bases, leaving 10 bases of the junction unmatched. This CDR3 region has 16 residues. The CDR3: CASSIHPGTGGETQYF. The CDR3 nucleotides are TGTGCCAGCAGCATCCACCCCGGGACAGGGGGTGAGACCCAGTACTTC.

CDR3 loop: CASSPMTGGNQPQHF. The CDR3 coding sequence is TGTGCCAGCAGCCCTATGACAGGGGGCAATCAGCCCCAGCATTTT. The chain couples TRBV7-2 to TRBJ1-5; 8 positions agree with TRBD1. The junction had 5 bases not matched to a gene; V was cut back by 5 bases and J by 2 bases. This CDR3 has 15 residues. Germline CDR1 reads SGHTA; CDR2 reads FQGNSA.

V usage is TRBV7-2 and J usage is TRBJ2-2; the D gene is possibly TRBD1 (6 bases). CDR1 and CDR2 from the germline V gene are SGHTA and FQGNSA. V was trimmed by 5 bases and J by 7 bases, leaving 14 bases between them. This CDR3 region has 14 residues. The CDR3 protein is CASSPSGANGELFF. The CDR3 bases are TGTGCCAGCAGCCCCTCAGGGGCGAACGGGGAGCTGTTTTTT.